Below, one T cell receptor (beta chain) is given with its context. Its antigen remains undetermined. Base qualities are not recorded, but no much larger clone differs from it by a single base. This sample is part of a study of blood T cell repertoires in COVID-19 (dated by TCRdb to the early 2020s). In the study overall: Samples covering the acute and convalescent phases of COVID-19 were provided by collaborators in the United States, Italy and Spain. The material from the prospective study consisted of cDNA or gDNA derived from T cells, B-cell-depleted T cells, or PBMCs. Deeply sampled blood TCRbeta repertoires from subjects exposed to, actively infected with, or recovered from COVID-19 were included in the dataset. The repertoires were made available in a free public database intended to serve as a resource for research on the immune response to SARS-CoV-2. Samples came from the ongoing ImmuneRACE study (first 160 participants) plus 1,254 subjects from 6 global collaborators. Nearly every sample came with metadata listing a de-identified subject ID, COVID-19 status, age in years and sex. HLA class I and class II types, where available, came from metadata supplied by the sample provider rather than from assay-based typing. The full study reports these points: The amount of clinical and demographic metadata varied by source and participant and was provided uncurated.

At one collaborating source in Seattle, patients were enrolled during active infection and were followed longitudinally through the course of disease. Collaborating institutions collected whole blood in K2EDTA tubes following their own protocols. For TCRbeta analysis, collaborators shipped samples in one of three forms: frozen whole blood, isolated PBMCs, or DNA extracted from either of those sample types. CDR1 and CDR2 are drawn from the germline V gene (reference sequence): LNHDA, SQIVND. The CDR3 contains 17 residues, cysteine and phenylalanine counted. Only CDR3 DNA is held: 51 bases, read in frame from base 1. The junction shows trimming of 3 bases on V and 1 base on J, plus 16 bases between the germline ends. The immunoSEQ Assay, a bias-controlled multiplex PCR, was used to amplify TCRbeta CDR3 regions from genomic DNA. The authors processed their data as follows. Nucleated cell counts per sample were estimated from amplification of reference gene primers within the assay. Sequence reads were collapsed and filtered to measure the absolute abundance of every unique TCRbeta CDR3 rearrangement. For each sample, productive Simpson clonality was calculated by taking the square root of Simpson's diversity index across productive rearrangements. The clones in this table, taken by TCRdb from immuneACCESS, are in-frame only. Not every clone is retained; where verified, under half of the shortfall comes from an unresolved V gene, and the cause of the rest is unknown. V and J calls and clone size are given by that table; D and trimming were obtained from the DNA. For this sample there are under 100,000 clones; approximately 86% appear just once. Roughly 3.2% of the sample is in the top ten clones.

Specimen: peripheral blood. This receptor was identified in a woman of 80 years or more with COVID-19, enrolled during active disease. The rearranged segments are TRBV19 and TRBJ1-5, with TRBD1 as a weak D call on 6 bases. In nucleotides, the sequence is TGTGCCAGTAGTATTCACCAGGGGCCGGTGAGCAATCAGCCCCAGCATTTT. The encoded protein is CASSIHQGPVSNQPQHF.